What follows is one T cell receptor beta chain and its context. The data belong to a study of OX40 agonist ivuxolimab in advanced cancers. Here immunoSEQ multiplex PCR was the method, and the copy in TCRdb shows in-frame clones only, minus some. The table shows about 81,000 clones, with around 85% occurring only once. The sample in question was CD4+ or CD8+ T cells sorted from blood, obtained in a trial of the OX40 agonist ivuxolimab. The TCR comes from an adult with an advanced solid tumor such as melanoma, head and neck, liver or kidney cancer.

CDR3 nucleotide sequence: TGTGCCAGCAGTTCCACAAATGGGGGGGTTGAAGCTTTCTTT. Translation: CASSSTNGGVEAFF. This chain links TRBV6-5 with TRBJ1-1; D is possibly TRBD1 (5 bases). In germline, CDR1 is MNHEY, CDR2 SVGAGI. The length of the CDR3 is 14 residues. Trimming removed 4 bases at V and 7 bases at J, with 16 bases between.